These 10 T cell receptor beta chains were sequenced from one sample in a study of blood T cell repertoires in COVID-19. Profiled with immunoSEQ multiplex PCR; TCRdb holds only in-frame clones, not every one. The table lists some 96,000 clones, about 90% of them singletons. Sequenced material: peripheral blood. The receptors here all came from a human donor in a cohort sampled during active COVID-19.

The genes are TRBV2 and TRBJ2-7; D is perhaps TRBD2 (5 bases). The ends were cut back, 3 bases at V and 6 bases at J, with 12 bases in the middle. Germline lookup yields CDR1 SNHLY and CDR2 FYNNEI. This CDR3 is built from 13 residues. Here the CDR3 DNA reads TGTGCCAGCAGTGATCCTCTAGCTACCGAGCAGTACTTC. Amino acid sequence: CASSDPLATEQYF.

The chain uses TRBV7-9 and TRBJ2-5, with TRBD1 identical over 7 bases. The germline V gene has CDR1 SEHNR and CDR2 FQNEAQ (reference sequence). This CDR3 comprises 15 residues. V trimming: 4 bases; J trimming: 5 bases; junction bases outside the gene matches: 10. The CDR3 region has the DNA TGTGCCAGCAGCTCTCCGGGACAGCTAACCGAGACCCAGTACTTC. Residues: CASSSPGQLTETQYF.

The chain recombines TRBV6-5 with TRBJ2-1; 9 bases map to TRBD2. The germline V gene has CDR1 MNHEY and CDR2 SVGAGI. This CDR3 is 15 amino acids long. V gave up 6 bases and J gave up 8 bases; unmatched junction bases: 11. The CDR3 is CASSRPASGMDEQFF. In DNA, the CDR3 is TGTGCCAGCAGCCGACCGGCTAGCGGGATGGATGAGCAGTTCTTC.

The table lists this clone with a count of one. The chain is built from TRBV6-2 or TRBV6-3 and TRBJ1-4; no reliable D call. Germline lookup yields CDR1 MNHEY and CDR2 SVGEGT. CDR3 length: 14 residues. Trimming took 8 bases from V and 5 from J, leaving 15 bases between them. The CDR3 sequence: CASGFGLRNEKLFF. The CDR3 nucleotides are TGTGCCAGCGGTTTCGGACTGAGAAATGAAAAACTGTTTTTT.

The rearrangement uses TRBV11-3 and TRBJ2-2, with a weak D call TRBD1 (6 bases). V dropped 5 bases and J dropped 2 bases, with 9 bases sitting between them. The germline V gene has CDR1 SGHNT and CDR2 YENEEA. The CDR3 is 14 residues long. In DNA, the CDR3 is TGTGCCAGCAGCCGACAGGACAACACCGGGGAGCTGTTTTTT. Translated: CASSRQDNTGELFF.

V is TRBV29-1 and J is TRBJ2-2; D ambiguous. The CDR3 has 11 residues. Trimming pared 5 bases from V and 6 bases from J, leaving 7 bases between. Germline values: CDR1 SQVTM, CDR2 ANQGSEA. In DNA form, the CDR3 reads TGCAGCGTTTCGCGTGCCGGGGAGCTGTTTTTT. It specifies CSVSRAGELFF.

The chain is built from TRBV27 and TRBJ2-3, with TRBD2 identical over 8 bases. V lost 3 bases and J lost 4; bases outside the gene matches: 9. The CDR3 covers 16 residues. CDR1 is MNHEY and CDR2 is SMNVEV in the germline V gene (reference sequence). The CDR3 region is CASSFLGTSHSDTQYF. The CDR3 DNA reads TGTGCCAGCAGTTTTCTTGGGACTAGTCATTCAGATACGCAGTATTTT.

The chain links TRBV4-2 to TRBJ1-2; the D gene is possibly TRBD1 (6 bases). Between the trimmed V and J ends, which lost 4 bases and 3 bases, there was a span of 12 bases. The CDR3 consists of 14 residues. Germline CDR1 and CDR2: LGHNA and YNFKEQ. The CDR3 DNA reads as TGTGCCAGCAGCCTAACAGGGCCCGACTATGGCTACACCTTC. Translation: CASSLTGPDYGYTF.

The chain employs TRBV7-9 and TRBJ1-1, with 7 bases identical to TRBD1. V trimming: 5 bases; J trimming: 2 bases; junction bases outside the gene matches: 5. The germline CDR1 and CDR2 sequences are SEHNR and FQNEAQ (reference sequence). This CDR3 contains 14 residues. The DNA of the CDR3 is TGTGCCAGCAGCAAAGGGACAGACAACACTGAAGCTTTCTTT. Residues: CASSKGTDNTEAFF.

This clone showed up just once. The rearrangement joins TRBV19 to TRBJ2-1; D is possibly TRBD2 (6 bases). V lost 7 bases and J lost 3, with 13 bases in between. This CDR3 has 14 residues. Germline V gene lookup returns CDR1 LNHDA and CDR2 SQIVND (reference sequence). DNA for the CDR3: TGTGCCAGTACTCCTGGGAGGATCTACAATGAGCAGTTCTTC. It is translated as CASTPGRIYNEQFF.